Listed below are T cell receptor beta chains from one sample, sequenced in a study of T cell repertoires in cytomegalovirus infection. TCRdb re-analysed the reads in MiXCR, keeping a single row per CDR3 protein. Among roughly 920,000 distinct CDR3 sequences listed, roughly 30% were seen once. Their target antigens are unknown. The source was cultured CD8+ T cells from PBMCs, collected from culture after CMV antigen stimulation. The source of these receptors is a human donor in good health (CMV status not recorded). Some clones in this sample may be carry-over from other donors' samples. CDR3s include the opening cysteine and the closing phenylalanine or tryptophan. D genes are given only for firm matches. The size entry is marked missing in some rows and otherwise reads once, few, many or a size class.

>NA|15|NA|TRBV27|TRBJ1-5
TGTGCCAGCAGTTTATCGGGGGCCTACAATCAGCCCCAGCATTTT
CASSLSGAYNQPQHF
>NA|14|TRBD1|TRBV19|TRBJ2-1
TGTGCCAGTAGATTCCGGACAGGGCTCGATGAGCAGTTCTTC
CASRFRTGLDEQFF
>few|15|NA|TRBV7-9|TRBJ2-3
TGTGCCAGCAGCCCCCTTGGCGGGGCGGGGGATACGCAGTATTTT
CASSPLGGAGDTQYF
>NA|15|NA|TRBV5-6|TRBJ2-1
TGTGCCAGCAGATTTGGACCACAGACCTACAATGAGCAGTTCTTC
CASRFGPQTYNEQFF
>NA|13|NA|TRBV5-4|TRBJ2-3
TGTGCCAGCAGAAGTGGGGGCGGGTATACGCAGTATTTT
CASRSGGGYTQYF
>NA|17|NA|TRBV7-9|TRBJ2-2
TGTGCCAGCAGCTTAGCGTGGCAGGGGACCTACACCGGGGAGCTGTTTTTT
CASSLAWQGTYTGELFF
>NA|12|NA|TRBV20-1|TRBJ2-3
TGCAGTGCCGACTGGGGAGCAGATACGCAGTATTTT
CSADWGADTQYF
>few|16|NA|TRBV19|TRBJ2-1
TGTGCCAGTAGTATTATGGATAATCCGGGGTACAATGAGCAGTTCTTC
CASSIMDNPGYNEQFF
>NA|14|NA|TRBV28|TRBJ1-1
TGTGCCAGCAGTTTAGAGGCAGGGATCACTGAAGCTTTCTTT
CASSLEAGITEAFF
>few|14|TRBD1|TRBV19|TRBJ1-6
TGTGCCAGTAGTAAGCAGGGGGTGGGATCACCCCTCCACTTT
CASSKQGVGSPLHF
>NA|17|NA|TRBV4-2|TRBJ2-3
TGTGCCAGCAGCCAAGTGATTCAGGTTCCTAGCACAGATACGCAGTATTTT
CASSQVIQVPSTDTQYF
>NA|15|TRBD1|TRBV7-6|TRBJ2-3
TGTGCCAGCAGCCGACGGGACAGTTTGGGAGATACGCAGTATTTT
CASSRRDSLGDTQYF
>NA|14|TRBD1|TRBV2|TRBJ2-1
TGTGCCAGCATGGTGACAGGGAGCTACAATGAGCAGTTCTTC
CASMVTGSYNEQFF
>few|15|NA|TRBV27|TRBJ2-2
TGTGCCAGCAGTCCCTTCTGGGGGACAACCGGGGAGCTGTTTTTT
CASSPFWGTTGELFF
>NA|11|NA|TRBV7-9|TRBJ1-2
TGTGCCAGCAGCTTACCGATAAACTACACCTTC
CASSLPINYTF
>NA|17|NA|TRBV5-4|TRBJ2-7
TGTGCCAGCAGCCGCTTCCCCAAGGGGCGGATCTCCTACGAGCAGTACTTC
CASSRFPKGRISYEQYF
>NA|14|TRBD1|TRBV27|TRBJ1-1
TGTGCCAGCAGTATCCGGACAGGGAGAACTGAAGCTTTCTTT
CASSIRTGRTEAFF
>NA|15|TRBD2|TRBV19|TRBJ2-7
TGTGCCAGTAGTATAAGGGATAGCGGGCCCTACGAGCAGTACTTC
CASSIRDSGPYEQYF
>NA|13|NA|TRBV6-2/TRBV6-3|TRBJ2-1
TGTGCCAGCAGTTACTACTTATACAATGAGCAGTTCTTC
CASSYYLYNEQFF
>NA|16|NA|TRBV19|TRBJ1-1
TGTGCCAGTCAGCCCCTCGTCAGACAGGCTTCCACTGAAGCTTTCTTT
CASQPLVRQASTEAFF
>many|15|NA|TRBV28|TRBJ2-1
TGTGCCAGCAGTTTAGGGAGAAATAGGGGCAATGAGCAGTTCTTC
CASSLGRNRGNEQFF
>many|16|NA|TRBV7-2|TRBJ2-1
TGTGCCAGCAGTCCCAAGGGCAGGAACTCCTACAATGAGCAGTTCTTC
CASSPKGRNSYNEQFF
>NA|15|NA|TRBV19|TRBJ2-3
TGTGCCAGTAGTACTAGGGGCAGGGCGGCAGATACGCAGTATTTT
CASSTRGRAADTQYF
>NA|13|TRBD1|TRBV2|TRBJ1-4
TGTGCCAGCAGGGGGACAGTAAATGAAAAACTGTTTTTT
CASRGTVNEKLFF
>NA|14|NA|TRBV20-1|TRBJ1-1
TGCAGTGCTAGAGCGGCCGGGGGAAAATCTGAAGCTTTCTTT
CSARAAGGKSEAFF
>NA|13|NA|TRBV19|TRBJ1-5
TGTGCCACGGACTTCCCTGGCAATCAGCCCCAGCATTTT
CATDFPGNQPQHF
>few|14|NA|TRBV27|TRBJ1-6
TGTGCCAGCTGCGGGGGGAACTATAATTCACCCCTCCACTTT
CASCGGNYNSPLHF
>few|15|NA|TRBV20-1|TRBJ1-1
TGCAGTGCTAGAGATAGGCAGGGATTGAACACTGAAGCTTTCTTT
CSARDRQGLNTEAFF
>few|13|TRBD1|TRBV7-9|TRBJ1-1
TGTGCCAGCACCCCAGGGGGCCTCACTGAAGCTTTCTTT
CASTPGGLTEAFF
>NA|17|TRBD2|TRBV12-3/TRBV12-4|TRBJ2-4
TGTGCCAGCAGTTTCATTTTTCGGGGGGTAGCCAAAAACATTCAGTACTTC
CASSFIFRGVAKNIQYF
>NA|15|NA|TRBV7-9|TRBJ2-7
TGTGCCAGCAGCACGGGACTGGCCAGCTCCTACGAGCAGTACTTC
CASSTGLASSYEQYF
>NA|11|NA|TRBV9|TRBJ1-2
TGTGCCAGCGATAACCTCATTGGCTACACCTTC
CASDNLIGYTF
>NA|16|TRBD1|TRBV5-1|TRBJ2-1
TGCGCCAGCAGATCCCCGGGACAGGGGGCTTACAATGAGCAGTTCTTC
CASRSPGQGAYNEQFF
>NA|11|NA|TRBV19|TRBJ2-7
TGTGCCAGTAGTAACAGGGTCGAGCAGTACTTC
CASSNRVEQYF
>few|14|NA|TRBV19|TRBJ1-1
TGTGCCAGTAGTATTTTGGGGGCGCTTACTGAAGCTTTCTTT
CASSILGALTEAFF
>NA|16|NA|TRBV11-2|TRBJ2-1
TGTGCCAGCAGCTCCAAGCGGAGGAGCTCCTACAATGAGCAGTTCTTC
CASSSKRRSSYNEQFF
>few|18|TRBD2|TRBV7-8|TRBJ2-3
TGTGCCAGCAGCTCCCTCCTTGCTAGCGGGGGGGCCGATGATACGCAGTATTTT
CASSSLLASGGADDTQYF
>NA|16|TRBD2|TRBV19|TRBJ2-7
TGTGCCAGCCAGCCCTCAGCGGGAGCCGCCGTGCACGAGCAGTACTTC
CASQPSAGAAVHEQYF
>NA|14|TRBD2|TRBV10-3|TRBJ2-3
TGTGCCATCAGGTTGGCGGGGGACTTAGATACGCAGTATTTT
CAIRLAGDLDTQYF
>many|16|TRBD1|TRBV7-6|TRBJ2-7
TGTGCCAGCAGCTTAGGCTGGACAGGGAGGCGAAACGAGCAGTACTTC
CASSLGWTGRRNEQYF
>NA|15|NA|TRBV5-6|TRBJ1-5
TGTGCCAGCAGCCTTAGACGAAGGCCCAATCAGCCCCAGCATTTT
CASSLRRRPNQPQHF
>NA|17|NA|TRBV4-1|TRBJ1-2
TGCGCCAGCAGCCCCATGTGGATTAACGGGCCCGGCTATGGCTACACCTTC
CASSPMWINGPGYGYTF
>NA|16|NA|TRBV11-2|TRBJ2-1
TGTGCCAGCAGCCCTAGTCCCGGGTTCTCCTACAATGAGCAGTTCTTC
CASSPSPGFSYNEQFF
>few|13|NA|TRBV25-1|TRBJ1-1
TGTGCCAGCAGTGAAGCGGGAGGAACTTCTGCTTTCTTT
CASSEAGGTSAFF